The 21 T cell receptor beta chains in this list originate from one sample, sequenced in a study of T cells in localized non-small cell lung cancer. Data came from immunoSEQ multiplex PCR; TCRdb stores just in-frame clones and leaves some out. The sample has approximately 140,000 clones, more than 80% seen once. Sample: peripheral blood, taken before any cancer treatment. Receptor source: an older female donor with stage I lung adenocarcinoma.

A few counts support this clone. This chain links TRBV5-4 with TRBJ1-1; D unresolved. Germline CDR1 is SGHNT and CDR2 is YYREEE (reference sequence). The CDR3 spans 14 residues. V was pared by 3 bases and J by 1 base, with 10 bases between. As DNA, the CDR3 is TGTGCCAGCAGCTCCTACACCCAGAACACTGAAGCTTTCTTT. Amino acids: CASSSYTQNTEAFF.

This clone was detected only once. CDR3 protein: CASSLVGRGLAVTDTQYF. The CDR3 DNA reads TGTGCCAGCAGCCTCGTAGGGAGAGGACTAGCGGTCACAGATACGCAGTATTTT. This chain links TRBV14 with TRBJ2-3; 10 bases match TRBD2. The CDR3 runs 18 residues. J lost 2 bases, V lost 4 bases, and 12 bases had no gene match. Germline CDR1 and CDR2: SGHDN and FVKESK.

The chain employs TRBV5-1 and TRBJ2-7, with 10 nucleotides matching TRBD1. J gave up 6 bases and V 4 bases, and 13 bases lay outside the gene matches. The CDR3 runs to 16 residues. Germline V gene sequence: CDR1 SGHRS, CDR2 YFSETQ. CDR3 nucleotide sequence: TGCGCCAGCAGCCGGTCCGGGACAGGGGAGGGAGGCGAGCAGTACTTC. Residues: CASSRSGTGEGGEQYF.

This clone was detected once. This chain uses TRBV19 with TRBJ1-2; no clear D. V lost 4 bases and J lost 6, with 6 bases in between. CDR3 length equals 11 residues. Germline V gives CDR1 LNHDA, CDR2 SQIVND (reference sequence). The CDR3 DNA sequence: TGTGCCAGTAGTACATGGGATGGCTACACCTTC. The encoded protein is CASSTWDGYTF.

This chain's CDR3 is CASSEGASEVTDTQYF. CDR3 sequence (DNA): TGTGCCAGCAGTGAAGGGGCTAGCGAGGTCACAGATACGCAGTATTTT. The rearrangement joins TRBV2 to TRBJ2-3, with D tentatively TRBD2 (6 bases). V was pared by 1 base and J by 2 bases, with 13 bases between. CDR3 length: 16 residues. Germline V lookup: CDR1 SNHLY, CDR2 FYNNEI.

This clone came up once. V gene TRBV9 combines with J gene TRBJ2-7; D is ambiguous. Germline CDR1 is SGDLS and CDR2 is YYNGEE. Trimming shortened V by 0 bases and J by 7 bases, and 20 bases separated the two germline ends. The CDR3 has 16 residues. CDR3 nucleotides: TGTGCCAGCAGCGTAGATCCCACCCCGGCAGGACGAGAGCAGTACTTC. Translation gives CASSVDPTPAGREQYF.

This rearrangement joins TRBV6-5 to TRBJ1-2; 9 nucleotides line up with TRBD1. V gave up 0 bases and J gave up 3 bases; unmatched junction bases: 5. Germline CDR1 MNHEY, CDR2 SVGAGI. This CDR3 has 16 residues. The CDR3 spells CASSYSGQGRYYGYTF. In DNA form, the CDR3 reads TGTGCCAGCAGTTACTCCGGACAGGGGAGGTACTATGGCTACACCTTC.

The chain uses TRBV5-1 and TRBJ1-2; weak D call: TRBD1 (5 bases). The V end lost 0 bases, the J end lost 5 bases, and 17 bases lay between the germline ends. CDR1 is SGHRS and CDR2 is YFSETQ in the germline V gene. CDR3 size: 16 residues. The CDR3 loop is CASSLAGAARPYGYTF. The CDR3 DNA follows: TGCGCCAGCAGCTTGGCCGGGGCAGCGCGACCTTATGGCTACACCTTC. The full variable domain, with the rest looked up from reference TRBV5-1 and TRBJ1-2, is KAGVTQTPRYLIKTRGQQVTLSCSPISGHRSVSWYQQTPGQGLQFLFEYFSETQRNKGNFPGRFSGRQFSNSRSEMNVSTLELGDSALYLCASSLAGAARPYGYTFGSGTRLTVV.

This chain links TRBV10-3 with TRBJ1-1; maybe TRBD1 (6 bases). Trimming shortened V by 6 bases and J by 6 bases, and 8 bases separated the two germline ends. CDR3 size: 11 residues. CDR1 is ENHRY, CDR2 SYGVKD, per germline. CDR3 region: CAIRGGPEAFF. CDR3 nucleotides: TGTGCCATCAGGGGGGGCCCTGAAGCTTTCTTT.

The chain uses TRBV6-5 and TRBJ2-1; 7 bases are shared with TRBD1. Germline trimming cut 6 bases from V and 5 bases from J; bases unmatched to any gene: 7. The CDR3 has 14 amino acids. CDR1 is MNHEY and CDR2 is SVGAGI in the germline V gene. In DNA form, the CDR3 reads TGTGCCAGCAGAAAGGGACAGATGGACAATGAGCAGTTCTTC. It is translated as CASRKGQMDNEQFF.

The chain uses TRBV21-1 and TRBJ1-2. TRBV21-1 is described as a pseudogene. This CDR3 contains 13 residues. CDR3 sequence: CASNARENYGYTF. The CDR3 nucleotides are TGTGCCAGCAACGCACGGGAGAACTATGGCTACACCTTC.

The genes are TRBV19 and TRBJ2-6, with a possible D match to TRBD2 (6 bases). The CDR3 totals 17 residues. The V end lost 4 bases, the J end lost 2 bases, and 15 bases lay between the germline ends. Germline loops: CDR1 LNHDA, CDR2 SQIVND (reference sequence). The CDR3 sequence: CASSRGSTGAGANVLTF. The CDR3 nucleotides read TGTGCCAGTAGTAGAGGATCTACGGGAGCTGGGGCCAACGTCCTGACTTTC.

This chain links TRBV30 with TRBJ1-2, with D unresolved. CDR1 and CDR2 from the germline V gene are GTSNPN and SVGIG (reference sequence). CDR3 length equals 13 residues. Deletions cut 4 bases from V and 4 bases from J, with 13 bases between. The CDR3 protein is CAWTGHGPYGYTF. DNA for the CDR3: TGTGCCTGGACCGGGCACGGACCCTATGGCTACACCTTC.

The rearrangement links TRBV29-1 to TRBJ2-7; D assignment may be TRBD1 or TRBD2 (5 bases each). The germline CDR1 and CDR2 sequences are SQVTM and ANQGSEA. V dropped 7 bases and J dropped 0 bases, with 16 bases sitting between them. This CDR3 is built from 14 residues. The CDR3 here is CSATGTVSSYEQYF. CDR3 in DNA: TGCAGCGCCACCGGGACGGTGAGCTCCTACGAGCAGTACTTC.

The J gene is TRBJ2-1, the V gene TRBV13; 10 bases line up with TRBD2. V was clipped by 5 bases and J by 9 bases; unmatched bases: 13. Per the germline V gene, CDR1 is PRHDT and CDR2 is FYEKMQ (reference sequence). This CDR3 region has 16 residues. CDR3 region: CASSPDPTSGTGEQFF. DNA of the CDR3: TGTGCCAGCAGCCCCGACCCTACTAGCGGGACCGGTGAGCAGTTCTTC.

V gene TRBV20-1 combines with J gene TRBJ1-1; the D is unclear. Germline values: CDR1 DFQATT, CDR2 SNEGSKA (reference sequence). The CDR3 sequence is 11 residues long. Trimming removed 3 bases at V and 3 bases at J, with 5 bases between. The CDR3 nucleotides are TGCAGTGCTAGGGACGACACTGAAGCTTTCTTT. This sequence encodes CSARDDTEAFF.

The chain uses TRBV5-6 and TRBJ2-7; D is unclear. The CDR3 covers 12 residues. Per germline, CDR1 SGHDT and CDR2 YYEEEE. The V end lost 3 bases, the J end lost 0 bases, and 4 bases lay between the germline ends. This chain's CDR3 is CASSYISYEQYF. CDR3 sequence (DNA): TGTGCCAGCAGCTACATCTCCTACGAGCAGTACTTC.

V and J are TRBV10-1 and TRBJ1-3, with D tentatively TRBD1 (5 bases). Germline V gene data show CDR1 as WNHNN and CDR2 as SYGVQD (reference sequence). V was shortened by 3 bases and J by 3 bases, with 18 bases between the two germline ends. The CDR3 loop spans 17 amino acids. This CDR3 is CASSDTNPQTDGNTIYF. The CDR3 DNA reads TGCGCCAGCAGTGATACTAATCCCCAGACAGATGGAAACACCATATATTTT.

This chain uses TRBV10-1 with TRBJ2-3; D is possibly TRBD2 (5 bases). Germline lookup yields CDR1 WNHNN and CDR2 SYGVQD (reference sequence). Trimming removed 0 bases at V and 5 bases at J, with 12 bases between. This CDR3 has 15 residues. The CDR3 sequence: CASSESVGSGDTQYF. Written as DNA, the CDR3 is TGCGCCAGCAGTGAGTCGGTAGGGAGCGGAGATACGCAGTATTTT.

The chain couples TRBV19 to TRBJ2-3; D is uncertain. Germline CDR1 is LNHDA and CDR2 is SQIVND (reference sequence). V gave up 3 bases and J gave up 3 bases, with 10 bases separating them. The CDR3 has 14 amino acids. Here the CDR3 DNA reads TGTGCCAGTAGTATGCTCGGAGTTACAGATACGCAGTATTTT. Encoded protein: CASSMLGVTDTQYF.

This clone was counted a single time. The genes are TRBV5-1 and TRBJ2-7, with D possibly being TRBD1 (6 bases). CDR1 is SGHRS, CDR2 YFSETQ, per germline. The CDR3 totals 15 residues. Trimming took off 0 bases at V and 6 bases at J, with 16 bases between the two ends. The DNA of the CDR3 is TGCGCCAGCAGCTTGGCCGAGAACAGGGTTGGCGAGCAGTACTTC. This sequence encodes CASSLAENRVGEQYF.